This entry features one T cell receptor beta chain sequence. It lacks a known antigen. Each CD8+ T cell subset was flow-sorted in triplicate, with 300,000 cells per subset placed directly into RLT lysis buffer. To keep memory contaminants out, a stringent definition of naive CD8+ T cells was applied: CD45RO-CCR7+CD27+CD95-. Peripheral blood mononuclear cells were isolated from buffy coats using standard density gradient centrifugation. Naive CXCR3-negative and CXCR3-positive CD8+ T cells were flow-sorted on a FACSAria III. Total RNA was extracted from sorted cells with an RNeasy Mini Kit. The data derive from a study of CXCR3-negative and CXCR3-positive naive CD8 T cells (dated by TCRdb to between 2018 and 2021). Context from the whole study: In total, about 150 million TRB reads were obtained, which works out to roughly 1.5 +/- 0.3 million reads per library. Diversity and physicochemical repertoire analyses covered some eleven donors pooled from two independent experiments. Naive subsets from several donors and memory cells from 3 donors were included in the TRBV-TRBJ cluster analysis. Results and caveats for the whole study, not just this receptor: Compared with CXCR3-negative naive cells, CXCR3-positive naive cells had TRB CDR3s with higher hydrophobicity (lower Kidera factor 4), lower energy, and higher strength and volume indices. Comparably high repertoire diversity was found in both naive subsets, whereas much lower repertoire diversity was found in memory CD8+ T cells. CXCR3 expression partially decreased after cryopreservation, so most assays used freshly isolated PBMCs. Because surface CD5, which has been linked to self-reactivity in mice, was comparable between naive subsets, TCR interaction strength was also inferred from TRB CDR3 physicochemical properties. Within the same donor, TRBV-TRBJ usage looked similar between naive CXCR3-negative and CXCR3-positive cells, but memory cells had distinct patterns.

The instrument given in TCRdb is NextSeq 550. The Human TCR Profiling Kit (MiLaboratory) was used to make UMI-labeled 5' RACE TRB cDNA libraries. The full amount of extracted RNA was used for cDNA synthesis, and the full amount of resulting cDNA was used for PCR amplification. Libraries were prepared in parallel with an identical number of PCR cycles. The authors processed their data as follows. With a requirement of at least two reads per UMI, MIGEC and MiXCR extracted about 50,000 +/- 10,000 unique UMI-labeled TRB cDNA molecules per library. An average of around 40,000 +/- 10,000 functional in-frame TRB CDR3 nucleotide clonotypes without stop codons was found per library. After downsampling to 5000 UMI-labeled TRB molecules per sample, diversity metrics such as normalized Shannon-Wiener and Chao1 were calculated in VDJtools. VDJtools computed clonotype-size-weighted physicochemical properties of the central five CDR3 residues: interaction energy, strength, volume and Kidera factor 4. TCRdb reprocessed the reads, so every CDR3 protein sequence counts as one entry and DNA is not shown. It is TCRdb's table, rather than the study itself, that gives the V and J calls and clone size. The table held for this sample gives approximately 100,000 distinct CDR3 sequences. Clones ranked in the top ten supply just over 0.35% of the sample.

Per the germline V gene, SGHTA is the CDR1 and FQGTGA is the CDR2. The CDR3, from cysteine to phenylalanine, totals 15 residues. The DNA is unrecorded. The source is a human donor in good health. Some clones in this sample may be carry-over from other donors' samples. Here the chain combines TRBV7-3 and TRBJ2-3; as DNA is missing, the TRBD2 call by TCRdb cannot be tested. The sequenced sample was naive CXCR3+ CD8+ T cells from blood. What the cell subset or site label conveys for this sample: CD45RO-CCR7+CD27+CD95- naive CD8+ T cells expressing CXCR3 (TNR3+). The CDR3 reads as follows: CASSSSGGARDTQYF.